This is a list of T cell receptor beta chains from one sample in a study of blood T cell repertoires in COVID-19. The data were produced by immunoSEQ multiplex PCR, yet TCRdb's version contains in-frame clones alone and is incomplete. The repertoire holds about 87,000 clones, with approximately 75% as singletons. The sequenced sample was peripheral blood. The receptors originated from a woman aged 50 to 60 with acute or convalescent COVID-19. CDR3s include the opening cysteine and the closing phenylalanine or tryptophan. D genes are given only for firm matches. Part of the rows lack a size; the others show once, few, many or a class for expanded clones.

J,D,size,V,CDR3,DNA
TRBJ1-3,NA,NA,TRBV18,CASSPQSNTIYF,TGTGCCAGCTCACCCCAGTCCAACACCATATATTTT
TRBJ1-4,NA,NA,TRBV4-2,CASSQGAGSAGEKLFF,TGTGCCAGCAGCCAAGGCGCAGGGTCGGCAGGGGAAAAACTGTTTTTT
TRBJ2-7,TRBD2,NA,TRBV9,CASSVGSGALGYEQYF,TGTGCCAGCAGCGTAGGGAGCGGGGCCCTCGGGTACGAGCAGTACTTC
TRBJ2-1,NA,NA,TRBV30,CAWMSRSGSYNEQFF,TGTGCCTGGATGTCGCGCAGCGGCTCCTACAATGAGCAGTTCTTC
TRBJ1-2,TRBD1,few,TRBV2,CASRDRDSLSYGYTF,TGTGCCAGCAGGGATAGGGACAGCTTAAGCTATGGCTACACCTTC
TRBJ1-2,NA,NA,TRBV7-9,CASSLGVGGLYGYTF,TGTGCCAGCAGCTTAGGTGTCGGCGGACTCTATGGCTACACCTTC
TRBJ2-1,NA,once,TRBV6-5,CASSLRGYNEQFF,TGTGCCAGCAGCCTAAGGGGTTACAATGAGCAGTTCTTC
TRBJ2-2,NA,once,TRBV20-1,CSASRGMSGELFF,TGCAGTGCTAGTAGGGGAATGTCCGGGGAGCTGTTTTTT
TRBJ1-1,NA,NA,TRBV5-6,CASSFSIGTEAFF,TGTGCCAGCAGCTTTTCAATCGGGACTGAAGCTTTCTTT
TRBJ2-5,TRBD2,NA,TRBV5-6,CASSGRTSGTETQYF,TGTGCCAGCAGCGGCCGGACTAGCGGGACAGAGACCCAGTACTTC
TRBJ1-1,NA,NA,TRBV9,CASSTTPNTEAFF,TGTGCCAGCAGCACGACACCGAACACTGAAGCTTTCTTT
TRBJ2-2,TRBD1,NA,TRBV6-5,CASSSPTGGGGELFF,TGTGCCAGCAGTTCACCGACAGGGGGCGGCGGGGAGCTGTTTTTT
TRBJ2-7,TRBD2,NA,TRBV3-1/TRBV3-2,CASSQGGLAGEEQYF,TGTGCCAGCAGCCAAGGAGGACTAGCGGGGGAAGAGCAGTACTTC
TRBJ1-4,TRBD1,few,TRBV15,CATSRRTGTNEKLFF,TGTGCCACCAGCAGGCGGACAGGGACTAATGAAAAACTGTTTTTT
TRBJ1-5,TRBD1,NA,TRBV28,CASSPQGGERPQHF,TGTGCCAGCAGTCCTCAGGGGGGAGAAAGGCCCCAGCATTTT